The TCR beta chain described here comes from a study of shared clonotypes between healthy human individuals. Germline V CDR1 and CDR2: SGHAT, FQNNGV. V shed 5 bases, J shed 2 bases, and the junction held 4 bases outside the gene matches. This CDR3 region has 16 residues. Data came from immunoSEQ multiplex PCR; TCRdb stores just in-frame clones and leaves some out. The table shows some 2,400,000 clones, with under 97% occurring only once. General observations from the study: Sampling covered nothing but blood. Tissue TCR repertoires likely differ from those found in blood. Having only a few donors restricted how much genetic and exposure-history diversity was captured.

On this clone: The antigen remains unidentified.

The chain has TRBV11-2 and TRBJ1-6; 9 nucleotides agree with TRBD1. This clonotype originated in a man younger than 35 in good health. The sample comprised naive CD4+ T cells sorted from blood. The subset: CD45RA+ positively selected. CDR3 in amino acids: CASSKTGGTYNSPLHF. The CDR3 DNA is TGTGCCAGCAGCAAGACAGGGGGTACCTATAATTCACCCCTCCACTTT.